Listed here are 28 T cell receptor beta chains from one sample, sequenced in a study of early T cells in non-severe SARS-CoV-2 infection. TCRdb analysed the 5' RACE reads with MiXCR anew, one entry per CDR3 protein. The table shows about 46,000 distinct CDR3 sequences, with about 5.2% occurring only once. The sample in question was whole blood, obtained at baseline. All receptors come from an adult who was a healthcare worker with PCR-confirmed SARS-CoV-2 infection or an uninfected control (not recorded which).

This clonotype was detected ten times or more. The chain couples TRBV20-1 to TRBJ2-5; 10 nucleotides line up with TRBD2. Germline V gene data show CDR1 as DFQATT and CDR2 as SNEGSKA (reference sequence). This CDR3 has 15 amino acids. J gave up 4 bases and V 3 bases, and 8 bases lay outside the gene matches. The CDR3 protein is CSASLSSGRSETQYF. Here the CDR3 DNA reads TGCAGTGCTAGTCTTTCTAGCGGGAGATCAGAGACCCAGTACTTC.

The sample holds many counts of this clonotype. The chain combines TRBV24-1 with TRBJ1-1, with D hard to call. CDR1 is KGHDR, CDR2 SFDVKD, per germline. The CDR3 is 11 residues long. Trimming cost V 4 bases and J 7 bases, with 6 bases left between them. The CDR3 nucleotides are TGTGCCACCAGTGAAAATGATGAAGCTTTCTTT. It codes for CATSENDEAFF.

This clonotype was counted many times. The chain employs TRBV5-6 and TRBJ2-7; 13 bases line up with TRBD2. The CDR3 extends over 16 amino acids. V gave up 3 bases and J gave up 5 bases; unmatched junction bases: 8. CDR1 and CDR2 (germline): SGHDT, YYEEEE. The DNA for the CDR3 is TGTGCCAGCAGCTCGTGGACTAGCGGGAGATTAGACGAGCAGTACTTC. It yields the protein CASSSWTSGRLDEQYF. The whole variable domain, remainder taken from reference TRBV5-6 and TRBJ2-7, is DAGVTQSPTHLIKTRGQQVTLRCSPKSGHDTVSWYQQALGQGPQFIFQYYEEEERQRGNFPDRFSGHQFPNYSSELNVNALLLGDSALYLCASSSWTSGRLDEQYFGPGTRLTVT.

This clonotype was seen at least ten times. The CDR3 sequence is CASSLGGTDTQYF. Written as DNA, the CDR3 is TGCGCCAGCAGCTTGGGCGGCACAGATACGCAGTATTTT. This chain joins TRBV5-1 and TRBJ2-3; D is uncertain. Trimming took 0 bases from V and 1 from J, leaving 3 bases between them. Germline CDR1 and CDR2: SGHRS and YFSETQ. CDR3 length: 13 residues.

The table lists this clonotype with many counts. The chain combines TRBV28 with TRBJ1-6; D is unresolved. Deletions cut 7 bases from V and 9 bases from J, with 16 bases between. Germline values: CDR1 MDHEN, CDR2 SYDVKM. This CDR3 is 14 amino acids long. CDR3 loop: CASTSDQESSPLHF. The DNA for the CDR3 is TGTGCCAGCACCTCGGACCAGGAGAGTTCACCCCTCCACTTT.

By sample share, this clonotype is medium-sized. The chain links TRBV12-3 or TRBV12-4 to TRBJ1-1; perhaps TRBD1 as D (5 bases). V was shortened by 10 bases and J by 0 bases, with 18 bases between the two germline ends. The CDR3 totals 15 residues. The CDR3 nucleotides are TGTGCCATCCGAGGGGACGCGCCATTGAACACTGAAGCTTTCTTT. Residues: CAIRGDAPLNTEAFF.

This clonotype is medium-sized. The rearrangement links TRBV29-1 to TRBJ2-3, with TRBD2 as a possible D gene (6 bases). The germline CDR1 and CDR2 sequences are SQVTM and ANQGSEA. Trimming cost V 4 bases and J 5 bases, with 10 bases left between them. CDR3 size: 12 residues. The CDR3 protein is CSVGGGKDTQYF. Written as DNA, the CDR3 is TGCAGCGTTGGTGGGGGGAAAGATACGCAGTATTTT.

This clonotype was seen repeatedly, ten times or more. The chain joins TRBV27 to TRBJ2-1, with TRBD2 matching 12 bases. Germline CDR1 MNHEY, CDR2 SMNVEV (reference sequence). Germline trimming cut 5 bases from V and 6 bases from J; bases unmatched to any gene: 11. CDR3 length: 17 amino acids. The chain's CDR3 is CASSIRTSGNTGNEQFF. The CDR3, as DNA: TGTGCCAGCAGTATACGGACTAGCGGGAACACGGGCAATGAGCAGTTCTTC.

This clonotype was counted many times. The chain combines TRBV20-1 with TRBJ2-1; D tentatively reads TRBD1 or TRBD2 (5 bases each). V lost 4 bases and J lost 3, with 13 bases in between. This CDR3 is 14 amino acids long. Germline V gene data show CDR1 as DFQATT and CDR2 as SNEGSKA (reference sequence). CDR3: CSAKQGVSYNEQFF. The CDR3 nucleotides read TGCAGTGCTAAGCAGGGAGTGAGCTACAATGAGCAGTTCTTC.

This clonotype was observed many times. The CDR3 nucleotides read TGCAGTGCTAGAGACAGAGGAAATGAAAAACTGTTTTTT. Its translation: CSARDRGNEKLFF. This chain uses TRBV20-1 with TRBJ1-4; no clear D. Trimming took 0 bases from V and 5 from J, leaving 7 bases between them. This CDR3 has 13 amino acids. Germline CDR1 is DFQATT and CDR2 is SNEGSKA (reference sequence).

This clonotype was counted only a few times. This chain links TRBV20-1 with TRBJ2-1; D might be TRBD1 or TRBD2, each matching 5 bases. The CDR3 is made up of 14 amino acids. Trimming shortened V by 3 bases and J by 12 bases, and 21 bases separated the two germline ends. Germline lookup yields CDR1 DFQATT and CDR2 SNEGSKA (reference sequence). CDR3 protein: CSASWGWGSNGQFF. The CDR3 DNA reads TGCAGTGCTAGCTGGGGTTGGGGGAGCAACGGGCAGTTCTTC.

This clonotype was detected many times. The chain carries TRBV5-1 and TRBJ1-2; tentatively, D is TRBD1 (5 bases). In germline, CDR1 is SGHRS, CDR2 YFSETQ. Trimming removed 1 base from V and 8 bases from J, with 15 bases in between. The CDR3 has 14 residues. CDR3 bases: TGCGCCAGCAGCTTGTTGCAGGGATCAAAGGGCTACACCTTC. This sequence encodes CASSLLQGSKGYTF.

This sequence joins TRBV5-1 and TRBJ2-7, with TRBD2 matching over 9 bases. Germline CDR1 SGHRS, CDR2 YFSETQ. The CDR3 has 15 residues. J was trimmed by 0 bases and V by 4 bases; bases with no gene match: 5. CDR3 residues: CASSQISGSSYEQYF. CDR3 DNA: TGCGCCAGCAGCCAAATTAGCGGGAGCTCCTACGAGCAGTACTTC.

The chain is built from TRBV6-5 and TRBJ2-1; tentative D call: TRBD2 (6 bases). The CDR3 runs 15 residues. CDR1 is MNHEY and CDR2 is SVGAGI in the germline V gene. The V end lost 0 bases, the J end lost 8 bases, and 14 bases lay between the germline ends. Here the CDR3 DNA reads TGTGCCAGCAGTTACTCCAGCGGGCCCCCCCATGAGCAGTTCTTC. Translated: CASSYSSGPPHEQFF.

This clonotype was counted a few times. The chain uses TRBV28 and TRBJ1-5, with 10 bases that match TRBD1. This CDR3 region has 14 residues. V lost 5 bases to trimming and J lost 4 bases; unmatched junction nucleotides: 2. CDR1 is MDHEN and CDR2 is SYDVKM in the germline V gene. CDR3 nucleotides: TGTGCCAGCAGTCCGGGACAGGGGAATCAGCCCCAGCATTTT. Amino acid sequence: CASSPGQGNQPQHF.

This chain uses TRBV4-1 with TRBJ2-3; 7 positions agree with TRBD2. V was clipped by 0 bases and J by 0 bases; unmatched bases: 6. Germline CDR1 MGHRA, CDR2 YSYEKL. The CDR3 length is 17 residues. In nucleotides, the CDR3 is TGCGCCAGCAGCCAAGACACGAGCGGGACTAGCACAGATACGCAGTATTTT. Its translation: CASSQDTSGTSTDTQYF.

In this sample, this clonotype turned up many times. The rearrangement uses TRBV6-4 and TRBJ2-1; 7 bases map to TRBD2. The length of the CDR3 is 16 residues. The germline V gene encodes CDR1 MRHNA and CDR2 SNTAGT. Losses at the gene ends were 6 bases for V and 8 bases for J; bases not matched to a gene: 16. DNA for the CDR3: TGTGCCAGCAGCGGGGACGGAGGGACTAAGGTCCATGAGCAGTTCTTC. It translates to CASSGDGGTKVHEQFF.

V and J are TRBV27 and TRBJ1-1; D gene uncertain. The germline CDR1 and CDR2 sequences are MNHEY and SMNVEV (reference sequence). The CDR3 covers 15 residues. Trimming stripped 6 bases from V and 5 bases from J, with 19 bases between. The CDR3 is CASSLRTAVETEAFF. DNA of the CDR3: TGTGCCAGCAGCCTCCGGACGGCGGTCGAAACTGAAGCTTTCTTT.

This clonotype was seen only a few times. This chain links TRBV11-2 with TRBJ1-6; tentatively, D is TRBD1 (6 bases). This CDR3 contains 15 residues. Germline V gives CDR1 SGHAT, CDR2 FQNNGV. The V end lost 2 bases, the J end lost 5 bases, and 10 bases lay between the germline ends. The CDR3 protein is CASSLQQGDNSPLHF. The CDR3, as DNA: TGTGCCAGCAGCTTACAACAGGGAGATAATTCACCCCTCCACTTT.

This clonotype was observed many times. The CDR3 reads CSARVSRDSPLHF. For the CDR3, the DNA is TGCAGTGCTAGAGTCTCAAGGGATTCACCCCTCCACTTT. This chain uses TRBV20-1 with TRBJ1-6; no clear D gene. Germline V lookup: CDR1 DFQATT, CDR2 SNEGSKA (reference sequence). The V and J ends lost 1 base and 8 bases respectively, with 9 bases between them. The CDR3 runs to 13 residues.

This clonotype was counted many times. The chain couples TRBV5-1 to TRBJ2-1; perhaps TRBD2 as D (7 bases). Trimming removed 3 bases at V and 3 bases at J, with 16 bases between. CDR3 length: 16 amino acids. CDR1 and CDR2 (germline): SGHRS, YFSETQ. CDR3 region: CASSSGGGRSYNEQFF. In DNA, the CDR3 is TGCGCCAGCAGCTCGGGGGGCGGGAGAAGCTACAATGAGCAGTTCTTC.

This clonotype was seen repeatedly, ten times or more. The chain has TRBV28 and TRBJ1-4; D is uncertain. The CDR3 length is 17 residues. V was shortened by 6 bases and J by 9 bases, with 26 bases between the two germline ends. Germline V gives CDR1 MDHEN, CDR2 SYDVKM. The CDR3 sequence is CASSLPSTASSEKKLFF. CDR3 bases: TGTGCCAGCAGCCTACCCTCAACCGCCTCCTCGGAGAAAAAACTGTTTTTT.

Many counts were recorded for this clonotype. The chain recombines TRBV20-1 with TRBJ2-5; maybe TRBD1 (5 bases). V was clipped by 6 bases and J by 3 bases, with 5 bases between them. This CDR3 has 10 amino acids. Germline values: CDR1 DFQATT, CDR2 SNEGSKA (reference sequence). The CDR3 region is CSAREETQYF. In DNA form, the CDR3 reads TGCAGTGCCAGGGAAGAGACCCAGTACTTC.

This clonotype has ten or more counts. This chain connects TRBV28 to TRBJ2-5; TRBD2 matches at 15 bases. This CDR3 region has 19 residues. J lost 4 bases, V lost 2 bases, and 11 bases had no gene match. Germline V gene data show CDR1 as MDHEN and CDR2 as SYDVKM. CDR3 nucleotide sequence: TGTGCCAGCAGTTTAACTCCTGGACTAGCGGGAGGGCCGGGAGAGACCCAGTACTTC. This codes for CASSLTPGLAGGPGETQYF.

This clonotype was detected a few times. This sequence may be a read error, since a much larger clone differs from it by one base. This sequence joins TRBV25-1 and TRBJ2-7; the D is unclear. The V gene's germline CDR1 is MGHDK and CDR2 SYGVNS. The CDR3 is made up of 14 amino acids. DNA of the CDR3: TGTACCAGCAGTTCAAACGGTGAAGTAGATGAGCAGTACTTC. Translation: CTSSSNGEVDEQYF.

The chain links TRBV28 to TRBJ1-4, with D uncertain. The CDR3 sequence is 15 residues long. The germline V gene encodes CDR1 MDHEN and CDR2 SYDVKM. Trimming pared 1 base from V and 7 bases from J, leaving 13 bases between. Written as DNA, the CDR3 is TGTGCCAGCAGTTTATTGACTCACCGGGGTGAAAAACTGTTTTTT. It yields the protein CASSLLTHRGEKLFF.

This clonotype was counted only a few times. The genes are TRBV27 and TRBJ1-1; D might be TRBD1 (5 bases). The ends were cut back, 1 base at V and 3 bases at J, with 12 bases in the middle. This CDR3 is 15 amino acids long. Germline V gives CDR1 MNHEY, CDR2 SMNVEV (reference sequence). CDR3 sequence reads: CASSLLTGPHTEAFF. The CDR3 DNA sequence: TGTGCCAGCAGTTTATTAACGGGACCCCACACTGAAGCTTTCTTT.

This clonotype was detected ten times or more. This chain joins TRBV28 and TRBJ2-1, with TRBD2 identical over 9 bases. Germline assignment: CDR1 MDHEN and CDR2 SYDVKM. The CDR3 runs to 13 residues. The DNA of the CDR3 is TGTGCAGCGGTAGCGGGAGCCTATGGTGAGCAGTTCTTC. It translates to CAAVAGAYGEQFF.